This entry concerns a single TCR beta chain. This clone's antigen is unknown. Within one base of it there is no much larger clone, and no base qualities were kept. For each sorted CD8+ T cell subset, the entire amount of extracted DNA went into the assay. Following the manufacturer instructions, the immunoSEQ TCRb Assay kit was used to amplify TCR beta CDR3 sequences from genomic DNA. The KAPA Library Quantification Kit for Illumina platforms was used to quantify the pooled libraries by qPCR. Pooled libraries were sequenced on an Illumina NextSeq 500, clustered at about 0.55-1.2 pM. The authors' analysis ran thus. TCR data were analyzed with immunoSEQ ANALYZER and the R LymphoSeq package. A rearrangement efficiency score was calculated as productive divided by the sum of productive and non-productive CDR3 sequences. Clonality was measured with the Gini coefficient and diversity with the Renyi index at alpha=1, and both measures were compared pairwise between timepoints within each patient. Clonal relatedness, based on an edit distance of 3, and repertoire similarity, based on the Bhattacharyya coefficient, were both computed in LymphoSeq. To classify response, a linear discriminant analysis based on week-3 changes in clonality and diversity was built using the R MASS and caret packages. The clones in this table, taken by TCRdb from immuneACCESS, are in-frame only. Not every clone is retained; where verified, under half of the shortfall comes from an unresolved V gene, and the cause of the rest is unknown. Clonal size and the V and J genes are those of that table, whereas D and trimming came from the DNA. This sample lists 15,000 to 20,000 clones; 94% were detected once. The ten most abundant clones make up around 0.2% of the sample.

This specimen's time point label, per the study, means: week 3, after first cycle of checkpoint inhibitor. Blood samples were taken before treatment (T0) and at week 3 (W3), following the first cycle of checkpoint blockade. Except for two patients with rapid clinical progression, response was assessed 12 weeks after the first infusion by RECIST 1.1; disease control meant complete response, partial response or stable disease. Patients were not eligible if they had prior systemic cancer treatment, concomitant immunosuppressant therapy or synchronous other active malignancies. Sorted CD8+ memory and naive T cell subsets were sequenced at T0 and W3 from six patients, of whom three were progressing and three had disease control. Lymphoprep and SepMate tubes were used to isolate PBMC from blood, and red cell lysis was then performed. DNA from PBMC and sorted T cell subsets was extracted with QIAamp DNA Blood Mini kits. CD8+ T cell subsets were sorted live on a FACSAria III cytometer and then frozen prior to DNA extraction. Fresh PBMC for flow cytometry were kept at 4 degrees C in PBS containing approximately 2.1% fetal bovine serum and were analyzed within 25 hours.

The sample comes from a study of blood T cell dynamics during melanoma immunotherapy (dated by TCRdb to 2019 to 2021). With respect to the entire study: The patients had metastatic melanoma and were given first-line pembrolizumab or nivolumab plus ipilimumab as standard of care in the United Kingdom. Peripheral T cell receptor repertoires of metastatic melanoma patients were profiled before and after one cycle of checkpoint inhibitor therapy to find early correlates of response. The training cohort consisted of consecutive patients, while an additional independent group of patients from the same centre was pooled to form an external validation set. What the research found in general, with its limitations: Whether the T cell clones driving repertoire changes were melanoma-specific or reflected general immune activation could not be determined in the study. The relatively small sample size was acknowledged as a potential limitation on generalization of the results. Of the sorted CD8+ subsets, TIE cells had both the greatest clonality and the greatest similarity to cfDNA CDR3 sequences, which suggests active turnover converging on dominant clones.

The germline V gene provides CDR1 SNHLY and CDR2 FYNNEI. Germline trimming amounts to 8 bases on V and 2 bases on J, with 5 as the count of junction bases outside the gene matches. The CDR3 numbers 14 residues from cysteine through phenylalanine. Left in the record is the CDR3 DNA by itself, 42 bases read in frame from the first base. Source: effector memory CD8+ T cells from blood, taken from a patient treated with checkpoint blockade. The V and J segments used are TRBV2 and TRBJ2-7; TRBD1 matches 11 bases in the middle. The TCR originated in a human donor with melanoma. The DNA is TGTGCCAGCCGATGGGACAGGGGGGCCTACGAGCAGTACTTC. This encodes CASRWDRGAYEQYF.